The present entry profiles one TCR beta chain with its context. The data derive from a study of blood T cell repertoires in COVID-19. Germline CDR1 reads LGHDT; CDR2 reads YNNKEL (reference sequence). V dropped 3 bases and J dropped 6 bases, with 18 bases sitting between them. The CDR3 sequence is 15 residues long. Data came from immunoSEQ multiplex PCR; TCRdb stores just in-frame clones and leaves some out. The sample lists hundreds of thousands of clones; roughly nine tenths were seen once. The V call is TRBV3-1 (or the pseudogene TRBV3-2), the J call TRBJ2-7; D not resolved. The sequenced sample consisted of PBMCs or T cells enriched from blood (not recorded which). This sequence was found in a man in his 60s who had recovered from COVID-19. CDR3 residues: CASSQMKAPGSEQYF. CDR3 nucleotides: TGTGCCAGCAGCCAGATGAAGGCCCCAGGAAGCGAGCAGTACTTC.